The 23 T cell receptor delta chains listed next were all sequenced from one sample in a study of gamma-delta T cells after stem cell transplantation. TCRdb reapplied CATT to the RT-PCR reads. The sample yields roughly 14,000 delta-chain clones, 9.4% seen once. The source material was gamma-delta T cells. These receptors were taken from a human donor. It is not recorded whose cells these are; they may come from a transplant donor.

A word on this clone: A single base is all that separates this from a far larger clone, so a read error is likely. The identical CDR3 is also encoded by other nucleotide sequences in the sample. The V and J genes are TRDV2 and TRDJ1; D perhaps matches TRDD3 (5 bases). The germline CDR1 and CDR2 sequences are GEAIGNYY and EKD. V lost 0 bases to trimming and J lost 11 bases, with 21 bases between them. The CDR3 covers 15 residues. CDR3 DNA: TGTGCCTGTGACACCGTGGAGGGATTACTCGGTAAGCTCATCTTT. It translates to CACDTVEGLLGKLIF.

There are a few counts of this clone. This DNA's translation and the protein TCRdb lists, from a much larger clone, do not match at residue 14, likely due to a read error; the protein shown is translated from the DNA. The rearrangement links TRDV2 to TRDJ1, with TRDD3 matching 10 bases. CDR3 length: 17 amino acids. CDR1 and CDR2 (germline): GEAIGNYY, EKD. Here the CDR3 DNA reads TGTGCCTGTGACACGAAACTGGGGGATCCCATTACCGATGAACTCATCTTT. Its protein is CACDTKLGDPITDELIF.

Details on this clone: TCRdb pairs this DNA with a much larger clone's protein that differs at residues 11 and 14, likely a read error; the protein shown was translated from the DNA. The chain links TRDV1 to TRDJ1; 7 nucleotides agree with TRDD3. With V trimmed by 4 bases and J by 0 bases, 26 bases remained unmatched. This CDR3 region has 22 residues. The germline gives CDR1 TSWWSYY, CDR2 QGS. The CDR3 nucleotides are TGTGCTCTTGGGGCTCCTCCTATGTGGGGGAGACGACACTGTTTGTACACCGATAAACTCATCTTT. Protein product: CALGAPPMWGRRHCLYTDKLIF.

A remark on this clone: For this DNA, TCRdb reports the protein of a much larger clone, which diverges at residue 12, most likely from a read error; the protein presented here is translated directly from the DNA. This CDR3 is also generated by other DNA sequences in the sample. The rearrangement uses TRDV2 and TRDJ3, with 9 bases that match TRDD3. Germline CDR1 reads GEAIGNYY; CDR2 reads EKD. This CDR3 is 18 amino acids long. In DNA form, the CDR3 reads TGTGCCTGTGACGCCGTACTGGGGGAGCCCTGGTACACCCGACAGATGTTTTTC. Translated: CACDAVLGEPWYTRQMFF.

As to this clone: The protein that TCRdb holds for this DNA derives from a much larger clone and differs from the translated DNA at residues 8 and 20, which likely indicates a read error; the protein shown here is translated from the DNA. The rearrangement joins TRDV1 to TRDJ1; 12 nucleotides align to TRDD3. This CDR3 spans 23 amino acids. Germline V gene data show CDR1 as TSWWSYY and CDR2 as QGS. DNA for the CDR3: TGTGCTCTTGGGGTTATTCGTCTCGGACAACCCTACTGGGGGATACAGTACACCGATAGACTCATCTTT. Translating gives CALGVIRLGQPYWGIQYTDRLIF.

As regards this clone: A single base separates this from a much larger clone, so it may be a read error. The same CDR3 arises from other DNA sequences in this sample as well. This chain uses TRDV2 with TRDJ1, with 9 bases fitting TRDD3. CDR3 size: 19 residues. V trimming: 1 base; J trimming: 0 bases; junction bases outside the gene matches: 14. Germline V gene lookup returns CDR1 GEAIGNYY and CDR2 EKD. CDR3 sequence (DNA): TGTGCCTGTGACACACGAACTGGGGGAGGTCCATCGTACACCGATAAACTCATCTTT. The encoded protein is CACDTRTGGGPSYTDKLIF.

With regard to this clone: TCRdb's listed protein matches a much larger clone and diverges from this DNA's translation at residue 3, likely through a read error; the protein shown comes from the DNA. This chain uses TRDV2 with TRDJ1, with 12 bases aligning to TRDD3. Germline CDR1 GEAIGNYY, CDR2 EKD. This CDR3 has 19 residues. The CDR3 DNA reads as TGTGCCCGTGACCCCACGTCGGCCCTGGGGGATACGTTCACCGATAAACTCATCTTT. This translates into CARDPTSALGDTFTDKLIF.

In this sample, this clone turned up a few times. The amino acid sequence in TCRdb belongs to a much larger clone and departs from this DNA's translation at residue 6, likely a sequencing read error; the sequence shown is translated from the DNA. The chain is built from TRDV2 and TRDJ1, with 9 bases aligning to TRDD3. CDR1 is GEAIGNYY and CDR2 is EKD in the germline V gene. Germline trimming cut 2 bases from V and 0 bases from J; bases unmatched to any gene: 12. This CDR3 contains 18 residues. As DNA, the CDR3 is TGTGCCTGTGACAGTACCTCTACTGGGGGACGAAACACCGATAAACTCATCTTT. Its protein is CACDSTSTGGRNTDKLIF.

This clone has at least ten counts. This CDR3 is also generated by other DNA sequences in the sample. The rearrangement links TRDV2 to TRDJ3; 7 nucleotides line up with TRDD3. The V gene end was trimmed by 3 bases and the J gene end by 0 bases; junction bases not matched to a gene: 13. Per the germline V gene, CDR1 is GEAIGNYY and CDR2 is EKD. The CDR3 runs 20 residues. DNA for the CDR3: TGTGCCTGTGACCACGCTGGGGGTTTTAAAGACTCCTGGGACACCCGACAGATGTTTTTC. Translated: CACDHAGGFKDSWDTRQMFF.

This clone was detected a few times. The protein in this entry is translated from the DNA; at residue 5 it differs from the protein listed in TCRdb. The chain is built from TRDV2 and TRDJ1; TRDD3 is a possible D gene (5 bases). There are 16 residues in the CDR3. CDR1 and CDR2 from the germline V gene are GEAIGNYY and EKD. The V end was cut by 3 bases, the J end by 1 base, with 17 bases between. The CDR3 DNA reads as TGTGCCTGTGACCTGTTGGGATTGGCGAGCACCGATAAACTCATCTTT. This encodes CACDLLGLASTDKLIF.

Only a few counts were recorded for this clone. This same CDR3 is encoded by further DNA sequences in the sample. The CDR3 DNA sequence: TGTGCCTGTGACACCGTGACCAGGCAGGTTACCTATAAACTCATCTTT. Its protein is CACDTVTRQVTYKLIF. The chain joins TRDV2 to TRDJ1; D unclear. Germline V gene sequence: CDR1 GEAIGNYY, CDR2 EKD. With 0 bases removed from V and 6 bases from J, the gap between germline ends came to 19 bases. The CDR3 runs 16 residues.

Note on this clone: At one end the junction does not follow the germline gene, possibly because of a read error. CDR3 amino acids: CAYDTGVGYRYKLIF. CDR3 nucleotide sequence: TGTGCCTATGACACCGGCGTGGGATACAGGTATAAACTCATCTTT. The chain is built from TRDV2 and TRDJ1; the match to TRDD3 covers 7 bases. CDR1 is GEAIGNYY, CDR2 EKD, per germline. This CDR3 region has 15 residues.

This clone was observed many times. TCRdb records a much larger clone's protein for this DNA, with a difference at residue 9 that likely arises from a read error; the protein given is the translation of the DNA. This sequence joins TRDV3 and TRDJ1, with D possibly being TRDD2 (6 bases). CDR3 length equals 14 residues. V was shortened by 5 bases and J by 5 bases, with 21 bases between the two germline ends. Looked up from germline, CDR1 is TVYSNPD and CDR2 is GDNSRS (reference sequence). The CDR3 nucleotides read TGTGCCCTCTCCTCCTACGACCTGGTTGATAAACTCATCTTT. It yields the protein CALSSYDLVDKLIF. The entire variable domain, with the rest obtained from reference TRDV3 and TRDJ1, is as follows: CDKVTQSSPDQTVASGSEVVLLCTYDTVYSNPDLFWYRIRPDYSFQFVFYGDNSRSEGADFTQGRFSVKHILTQKAFHLVISPVRTEDSATYYCALSSYDLVDKLIFGKGTRVTVEP.

Notes on this clone: The protein TCRdb lists belongs to a much larger clone and differs from this DNA's translation at residue 14, which points to a read error; the protein shown is made from the DNA. The chain combines TRDV2 with TRDJ1; 9 bases are shared with TRDD3. The CDR3 covers 18 residues. Germline lookup yields CDR1 GEAIGNYY and CDR2 EKD. In nucleotides, the CDR3 is TGTGCCTGTGACACCGTTTCCCCGGTACTGGGGGACACCGGTAAACTCATCTTT. Protein product: CACDTVSPVLGDTGKLIF.

This clone is labeled medium-sized. The same CDR3 is also encoded by other DNA sequences in this sample. The gene calls are TRDV2 and TRDJ3; 10 nucleotides match TRDD3. The CDR3 totals 21 residues. Trimming cost V 2 bases and J 1 base; bases outside gene matches: 13. Germline V gene sequence: CDR1 GEAIGNYY, CDR2 EKD. Here the CDR3 reads CACDNAVLGDKVSWDTRQMFF. The CDR3 DNA is TGTGCCTGTGACAATGCCGTCCTGGGGGATAAGGTGTCCTGGGACACCCGACAGATGTTTTTC.

This clone was observed a few times. TCRdb records a much larger clone's protein for this DNA, with a difference at residue 5 that likely arises from a read error; the protein given is the translation of the DNA. The V call is TRDV2, the J call TRDJ1, with D hard to call. Germline-derived CDR1 and CDR2 are GEAIGNYY and EKD. This CDR3 comprises 17 residues. The germline V and J ends were trimmed by 3 bases and 0 bases, with 19 bases remaining between them. In DNA form, the CDR3 reads TGTGCCTGTGACGCCGTGGAGGTTACGTTGTACACCGATAAACTCATCTTT. Amino acids: CACDAVEVTLYTDKLIF.

The J gene is TRDJ1, the V gene TRDV2, with 11 bases that match TRDD3. The germline V gene has CDR1 GEAIGNYY and CDR2 EKD. V lost 3 bases to trimming and J lost 0 bases; unmatched junction nucleotides: 17. This CDR3 region has 20 residues. The CDR3 DNA is TGTGCCTGTGACCCGGTTTTGGGGGATACGGTGTCTAATTACACCGATAAACTCATCTTT. As protein: CACDPVLGDTVSNYTDKLIF.

Note on this clone: A far larger clone differs by one base, so this is likely a read error. The sample has other DNA sequences that encode this CDR3 too. The V and J genes are TRDV2 and TRDJ1, with 9 bases that match TRDD3. The trim removed 4 bases at V and 2 bases at J, leaving 16 bases unmatched. The CDR3 sequence is 18 residues long. Germline-derived CDR1 and CDR2 are GEAIGNYY and EKD. The DNA of the CDR3 is TGTGCCTGTGATACCGTACTGGGGGACCCCGGGAGGACCGATAAACTCATCTTT. The encoded protein is CACDTVLGDPGRTDKLIF.

This clone was found a few times. The TCRdb protein, from a much larger clone, departs from this DNA's translation at residue 5, likely by read error; the protein shown derives from the DNA. The chain uses TRDV2 and TRDJ2; TRDD3 matches at 8 bases. Germline loops: CDR1 GEAIGNYY, CDR2 EKD. This CDR3 contains 16 residues. After removal of 2 bases from V and 5 bases from J, the junction contained 9 bases not matched to a gene. In nucleotides, the CDR3 is TGTGCCTGTGACATGGCTGAACTGGGGGCCACAGCACAACTCTTCTTT. Translating it yields CACDMAELGATAQLFF.

A note on this clone: TCRdb has a much larger clone's protein, which differs at residues 5 and 7 from the translation of this DNA, likely because of a read error; what is shown is the protein translated from the DNA. The chain employs TRDV2 and TRDJ1; D might be TRDD3 (7 bases). CDR1 GEAIGNYY and CDR2 EKD come from the germline V gene. This CDR3 comprises 17 residues. The germline V and J ends were trimmed by 3 bases and 0 bases, with 19 bases remaining between them. The DNA of the CDR3 is TGTGCCTGTGACTCCCTTCCAGAGGGATACCACACCGATAAACTCATCTTT. Protein: CACDSLPEGYHTDKLIF.

This clone occurred a few times. It is likely a read error: a sequence one base away is far more abundant. The sample contains more than one DNA sequence encoding this CDR3. Written as DNA, the CDR3 is TGTGCCTGTGACCGACTGGGGGATTCCGGAGATAAACTCATCTTC. Protein sequence: CACDRLGDSGDKLIF. The rearrangement uses TRDV2 and TRDJ1, with TRDD3 matching over 10 bases. There are 15 residues in the CDR3. The germline V gene has CDR1 GEAIGNYY and CDR2 EKD.

In this sample, this clone turned up a few times. This DNA's translation differs at residue 10 from TCRdb's protein, which comes from a much larger clone; a read error is likely, and the protein shown is translated from the DNA. The rearrangement links TRDV2 to TRDJ1; maybe TRDD3 (5 bases). There are 15 residues in the CDR3. Trimming stripped 4 bases from V and 3 bases from J, with 17 bases between. CDR1 and CDR2 from the germline V gene are GEAIGNYY and EKD. The CDR3 reads CACDGVGSYPDKLIF. The CDR3 DNA follows: TGTGCCTGTGATGGGGTGGGATCGTACCCCGATAAACTCATCTTT.

This clone came up many times. This is likely an artifact of a read error, given a far larger clone one base away. The sample contains more than one DNA sequence encoding this CDR3. The rearrangement joins TRDV2 to TRDJ1; TRDD3 aligns across 13 bases. V lost 0 bases to trimming and J lost 5 bases; unmatched junction nucleotides: 11. The length of the CDR3 is 18 residues. Germline V gene data show CDR1 as GEAIGNYY and CDR2 as EKD. This CDR3 reads CACDTLKLLGDTTDKLIF. The CDR3 coding sequence is TGTGCCTGTGACACCCTAAAATTACTGGGGGATACGACAGATAAACTCATCTTT.